This T cell receptor (beta chain) emerged from a study of regulatory T cells in long-lasting Graves disease. The CDR3 extends over 15 amino acids. The germline gives CDR1 GTSNPN, CDR2 SVGIG (reference sequence). The germline V and J ends were trimmed by 5 bases and 0 bases, with 11 bases remaining between them. This clonotype was found a few times. Time point defined: newly diagnosed GD, antithyroid drugs for less than 3 months. TCR sequences were obtained from RNA taken from PBMCs. Investigators prepared the TCR beta libraries by applying iRepertoire HTBI primers and Arm-PCR of CDR3 regions. TCRdb reanalysed the multiplex PCR reads using MiXCR and keeps one entry per CDR3 protein. Altogether 350,000 to 450,000 distinct CDR3 sequences are present, approximately 12% being singletons, with the ten largest covering approximately 17%. The sample also formed part of further work on T cells in Graves' hyperthyroidism and ophthalmopathy. That work adds: HTBI primers were employed in a first-round RT-PCR of the TCR CDR3.

The clonotype comes from a woman between 18 and 29 years old with Graves disease. The starting material was peripheral blood mononuclear cells (PBMCs), obtained at new diagnosis, from a patient treated with antithyroid drugs. This chain joins TRBV30 and TRBJ1-6; possibly TRBD1 for D (6 bases). CDR3 DNA: TGTGCCTGGGGGGGGCCGAGCTCCTATAATTCACCCCTCCACTTT. It encodes CAWGGPSSYNSPLHF.